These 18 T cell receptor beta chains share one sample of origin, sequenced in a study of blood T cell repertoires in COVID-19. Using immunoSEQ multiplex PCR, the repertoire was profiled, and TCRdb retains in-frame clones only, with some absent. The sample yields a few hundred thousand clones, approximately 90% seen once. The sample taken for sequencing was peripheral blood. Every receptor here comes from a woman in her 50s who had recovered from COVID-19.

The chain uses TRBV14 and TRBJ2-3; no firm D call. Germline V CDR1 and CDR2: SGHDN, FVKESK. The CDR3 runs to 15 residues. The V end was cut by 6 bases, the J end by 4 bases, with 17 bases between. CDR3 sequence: CASSRPLSGPDTQYF. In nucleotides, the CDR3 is TGTGCCAGCAGTCGTCCGCTTTCAGGCCCAGATACGCAGTATTTT.

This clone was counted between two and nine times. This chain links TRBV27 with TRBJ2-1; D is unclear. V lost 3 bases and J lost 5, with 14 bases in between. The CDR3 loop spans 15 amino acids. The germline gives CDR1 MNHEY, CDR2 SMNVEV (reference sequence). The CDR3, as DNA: TGTGCCAGCAGTTTTATCCCGCTGAGAAACAATGAGCAGTTCTTC. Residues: CASSFIPLRNNEQFF.

The CDR3 nucleotides read TGTGCCAGCAGCTTCGGCGGGAGTGGGTCCTACAATGAGCAGTTCTTC. As protein: CASSFGGSGSYNEQFF. V usage is TRBV7-2 and J usage is TRBJ2-1; 7 bases line up with TRBD2. Germline V gene lookup returns CDR1 SGHTA and CDR2 FQGNSA. This CDR3 contains 16 residues. The V gene end was trimmed by 3 bases and the J gene end by 1 base; junction bases not matched to a gene: 6.

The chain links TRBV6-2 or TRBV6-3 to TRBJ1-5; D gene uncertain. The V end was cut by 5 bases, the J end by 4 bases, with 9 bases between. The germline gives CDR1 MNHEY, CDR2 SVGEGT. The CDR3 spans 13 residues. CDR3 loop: CASSTRENQPQHF. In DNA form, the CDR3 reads TGTGCCAGCAGTACACGGGAGAATCAGCCCCAGCATTTT.

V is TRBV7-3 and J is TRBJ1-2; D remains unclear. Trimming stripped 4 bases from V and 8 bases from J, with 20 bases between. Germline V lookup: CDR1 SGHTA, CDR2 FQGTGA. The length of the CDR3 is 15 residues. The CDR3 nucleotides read TGTGCCAGCAGCTCGGGAAATTCCAGCCCGAGGGGCTACACCTTC. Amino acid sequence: CASSSGNSSPRGYTF.

CDR3 coding DNA: TGTGCCAGCAGCTTATTCTCCGGGATGCATACGCAGTATTTT. Its translation: CASSLFSGMHTQYF. This chain joins TRBV7-2 and TRBJ2-3; TRBD2 might be the D (5 bases). This CDR3 contains 14 residues. Between the trimmed V and J ends, which lost 2 bases and 7 bases, there was a span of 13 bases. Germline V lookup: CDR1 SGHTA, CDR2 FQGNSA.

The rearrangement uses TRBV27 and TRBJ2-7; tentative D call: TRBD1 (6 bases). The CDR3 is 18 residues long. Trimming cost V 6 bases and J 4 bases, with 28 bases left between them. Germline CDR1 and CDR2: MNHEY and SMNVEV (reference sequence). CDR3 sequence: CASSSRRTASGSRYEQYF. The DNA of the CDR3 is TGTGCCAGCAGCTCGCGCAGGACAGCCTCCGGATCTAGGTACGAGCAGTACTTC.

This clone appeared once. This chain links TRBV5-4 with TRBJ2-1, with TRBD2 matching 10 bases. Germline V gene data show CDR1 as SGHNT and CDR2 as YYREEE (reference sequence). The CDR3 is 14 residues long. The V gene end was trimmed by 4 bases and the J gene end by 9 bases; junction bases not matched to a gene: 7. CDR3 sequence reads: CASSLRSSGGEQFF. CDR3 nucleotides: TGTGCCAGCAGCCTGCGGTCTAGCGGGGGTGAGCAGTTCTTC.

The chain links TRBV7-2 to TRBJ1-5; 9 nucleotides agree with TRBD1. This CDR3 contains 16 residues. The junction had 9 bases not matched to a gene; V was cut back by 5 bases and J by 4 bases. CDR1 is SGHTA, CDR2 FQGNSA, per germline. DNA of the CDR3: TGTGCCAGCAGCCGCGACGGGACAGGGACTAATCAGCCCCAGCATTTT. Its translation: CASSRDGTGTNQPQHF.

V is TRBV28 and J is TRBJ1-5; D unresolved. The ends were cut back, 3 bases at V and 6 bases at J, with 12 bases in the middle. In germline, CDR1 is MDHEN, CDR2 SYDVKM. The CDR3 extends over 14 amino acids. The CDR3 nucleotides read TGTGCCAGCAGTTTTAGGCCGGACTTTCAGCCCCAGCATTTT. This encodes CASSFRPDFQPQHF.

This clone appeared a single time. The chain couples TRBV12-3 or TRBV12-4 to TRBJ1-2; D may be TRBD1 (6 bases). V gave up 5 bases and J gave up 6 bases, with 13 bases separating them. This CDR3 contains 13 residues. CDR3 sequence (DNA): TGTGCCAGCAGTCCCAGGACAGCCAATGGCTACACCTTC. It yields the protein CASSPRTANGYTF.

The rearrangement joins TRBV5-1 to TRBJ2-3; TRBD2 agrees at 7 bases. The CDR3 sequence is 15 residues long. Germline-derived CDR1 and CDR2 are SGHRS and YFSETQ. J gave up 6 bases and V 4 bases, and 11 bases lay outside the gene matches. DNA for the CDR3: TGCGCCAGCAGCATTGGGAGGGCCAGAGGGGATACGCAGTATTTT. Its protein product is CASSIGRARGDTQYF.

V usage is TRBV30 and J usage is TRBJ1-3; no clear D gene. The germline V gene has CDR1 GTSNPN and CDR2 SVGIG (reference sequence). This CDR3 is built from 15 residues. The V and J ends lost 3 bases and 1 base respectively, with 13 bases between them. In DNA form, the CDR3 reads TGTGCCTGGAGCCCCCTTGGGGAGTCTGGAAACACCATATATTTT. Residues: CAWSPLGESGNTIYF.

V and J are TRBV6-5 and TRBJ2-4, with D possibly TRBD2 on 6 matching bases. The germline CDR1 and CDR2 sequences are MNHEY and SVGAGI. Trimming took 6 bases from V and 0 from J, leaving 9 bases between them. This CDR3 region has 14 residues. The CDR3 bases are TGTGCCAGCAGACCGGGACTAGCCAAAAACATTCAGTACTTC. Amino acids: CASRPGLAKNIQYF.

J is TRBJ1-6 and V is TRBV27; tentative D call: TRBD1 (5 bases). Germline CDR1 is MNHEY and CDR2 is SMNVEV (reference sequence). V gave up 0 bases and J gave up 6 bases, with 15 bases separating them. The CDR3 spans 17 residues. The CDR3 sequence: CASSLSLPGLLNSPLHF. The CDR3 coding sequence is TGTGCCAGCAGTTTATCTCTTCCGGGACTACTTAATTCACCCCTCCACTTT.

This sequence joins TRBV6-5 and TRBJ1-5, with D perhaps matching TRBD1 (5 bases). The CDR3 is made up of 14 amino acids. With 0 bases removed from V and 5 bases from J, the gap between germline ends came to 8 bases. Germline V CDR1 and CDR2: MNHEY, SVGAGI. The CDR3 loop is CASSYSPGDQPQHF. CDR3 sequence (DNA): TGTGCCAGCAGTTACTCCCCGGGGGATCAGCCCCAGCATTTT.

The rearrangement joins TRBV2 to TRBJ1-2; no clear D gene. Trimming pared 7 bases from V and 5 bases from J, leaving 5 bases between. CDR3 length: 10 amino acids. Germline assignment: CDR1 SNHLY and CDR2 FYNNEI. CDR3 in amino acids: CASKQYGYTF. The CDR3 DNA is TGTGCCAGCAAACAGTATGGCTACACCTTC.

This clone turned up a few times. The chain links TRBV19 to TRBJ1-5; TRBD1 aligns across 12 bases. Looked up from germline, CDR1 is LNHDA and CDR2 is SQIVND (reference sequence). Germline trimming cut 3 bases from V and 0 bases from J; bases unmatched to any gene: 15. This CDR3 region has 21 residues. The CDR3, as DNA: TGTGCCAGTAGTATCCCTGGGTCCGGGACAGGGGGCCTTTATAGCAATCAGCCCCAGCATTTT. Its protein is CASSIPGSGTGGLYSNQPQHF. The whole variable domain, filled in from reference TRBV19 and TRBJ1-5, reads DGGITQSPKYLFRKEGQNVTLSCEQNLNHDAMYWYRQDPGQGLRLIYYSQIVNDFQKGDIAEGYSVSREKKESFPLTVTSAQKNPTAFYLCASSIPGSGTGGLYSNQPQHFGDGTRLSIL.